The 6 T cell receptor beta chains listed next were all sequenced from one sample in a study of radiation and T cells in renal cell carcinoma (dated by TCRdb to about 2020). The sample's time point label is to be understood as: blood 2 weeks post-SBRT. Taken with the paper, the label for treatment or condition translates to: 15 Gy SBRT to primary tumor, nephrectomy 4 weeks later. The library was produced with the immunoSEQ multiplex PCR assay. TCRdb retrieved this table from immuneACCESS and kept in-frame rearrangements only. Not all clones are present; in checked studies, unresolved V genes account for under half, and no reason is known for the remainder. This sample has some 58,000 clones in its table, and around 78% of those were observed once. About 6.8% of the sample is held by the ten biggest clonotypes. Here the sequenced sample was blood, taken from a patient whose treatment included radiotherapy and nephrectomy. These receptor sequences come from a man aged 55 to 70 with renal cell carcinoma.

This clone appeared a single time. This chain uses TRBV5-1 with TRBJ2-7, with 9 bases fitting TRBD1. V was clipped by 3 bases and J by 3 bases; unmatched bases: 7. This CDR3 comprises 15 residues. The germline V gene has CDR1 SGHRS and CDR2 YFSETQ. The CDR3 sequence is CASSWGTGLDYEQYF. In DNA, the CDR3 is TGCGCCAGCAGCTGGGGGACAGGGCTCGACTACGAGCAGTACTTC.

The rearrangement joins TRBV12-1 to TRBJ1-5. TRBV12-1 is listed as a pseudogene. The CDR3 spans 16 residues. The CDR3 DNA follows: TGTGCCAGCAGCTTCATCGGGCTGGGCAGCAATCAGCCCCAGCATTTT. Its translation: CASSFIGLGSNQPQHF.

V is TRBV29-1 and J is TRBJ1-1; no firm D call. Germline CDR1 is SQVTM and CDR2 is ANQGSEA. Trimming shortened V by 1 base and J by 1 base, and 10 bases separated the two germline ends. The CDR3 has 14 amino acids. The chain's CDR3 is CSVEVISGNTEAFF. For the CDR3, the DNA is TGCAGCGTTGAAGTGATTAGCGGGAACACTGAAGCTTTCTTT. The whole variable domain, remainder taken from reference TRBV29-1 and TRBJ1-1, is SAVISQKPSRDICQRGTSLTIQCQVDSQVTMMFWYRQQPGQSLTLIATANQGSEATYESGFVIDKFPISRPNLTFSTLTVSNMSPEDSSIYLCSVEVISGNTEAFFGQGTRLTVV.

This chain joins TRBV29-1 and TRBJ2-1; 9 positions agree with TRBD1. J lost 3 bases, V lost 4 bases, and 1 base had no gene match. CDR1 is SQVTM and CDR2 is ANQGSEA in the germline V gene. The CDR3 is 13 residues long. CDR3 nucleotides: TGCAGCGTTGGACAGGGGGGCTACAATGAGCAGTTCTTC. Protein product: CSVGQGGYNEQFF.

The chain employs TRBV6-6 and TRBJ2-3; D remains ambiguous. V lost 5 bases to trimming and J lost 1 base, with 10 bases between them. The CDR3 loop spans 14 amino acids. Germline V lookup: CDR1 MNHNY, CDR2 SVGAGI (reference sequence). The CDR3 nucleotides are TGTGCCAGCAGTGAGGTAGTGGGCACAGATACGCAGTATTTT. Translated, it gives CASSEVVGTDTQYF.

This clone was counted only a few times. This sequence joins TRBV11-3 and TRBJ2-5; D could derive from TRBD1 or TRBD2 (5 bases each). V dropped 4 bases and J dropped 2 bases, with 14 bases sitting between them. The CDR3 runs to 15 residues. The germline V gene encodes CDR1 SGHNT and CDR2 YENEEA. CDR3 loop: CASSYQWDPQETQYF. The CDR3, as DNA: TGTGCCAGCAGCTACCAGTGGGACCCACAAGAGACCCAGTACTTC.